This T cell receptor beta chain was sequenced in a study of beta chain features in type 1 diabetes listed by TCRdb under 2018. General notes on the study: Mean age, gender distribution, total cell number and subset yield were not different between patients and healthy donors. A total of some 110 million sorted cells were examined across all samples, and a strong correlation was observed between cell number per subset and RNA yield. Regulatory and stem cell-like memory subsets were isolated from only 8 patients and 8 healthy donors, whereas naive and central memory subsets came from all 30 or so donors. The study compared the TCRB repertoires of sorted circulating CD4+ T cell subsets in recently diagnosed type 1 diabetes patients with those in matched healthy donors.

The High Capacity cDNA Reverse Transcription Kit was used to reverse transcribe all of the isolated RNA, meaning that expressed TCRB transcripts were what got sequenced. Deep immunoSEQ sequencing was applied to naive, central memory and regulatory T cell samples, giving an average of about 3.6 million total reads per sample. After sorted cells were lysed in RLT buffer, RNA was extracted with DNase-treated RNeasy Micro or Mini kits, with the choice depending on cell number. Each cell subset was processed separately to prevent cross-contamination, with patient and healthy donor samples processed together. Using the immunoSEQ multiplex PCR, TCRB sequences were amplified from cDNA into 87-bp fragments spanning the CDR3 region. Sequencing of the amplicons was done on the Illumina HiSeq platform. The source study handled its data this way. Synthetic template baselines were used to correct PCR bias computationally, reads within Hamming distance 2 were collapsed, and singletons that could not be merged were discarded. Reads were aligned to IMGT to assign V, D and J genes, CDR3 length, and insertions or deletions at six rearrangement sites. Within each subset, clonotype counts were normalized to sorted cell number, and only after that were true diversity and Gini coefficients computed with the tcR R package. The overlap coefficient, calculated on TCRB nucleotide sequences, was used to measure repertoire sharing. As a proxy for the pre-selection repertoire, out-of-frame TCRB sequences from naive cells were analyzed. Not all clones reach the TCRdb copy of this immuneACCESS table, which keeps in-frame sequences only. Checked studies attribute under half of the gap to unresolved V genes and leave the rest unexplained. The V and J calls and clone size are taken from that table; D and trimming were inferred from the DNA. For this sample there are approximately 730,000 clones; roughly an eighth appear just once. The biggest ten clones account for 0.022% of the sample.

The CDR3 numbers 15 residues from cysteine through phenylalanine. The read is trimmed to its CDR3 DNA, 45 bases read in frame from base 1. V sheds 3 bases and J sheds 3 bases, leaving 14 bases between their ends. Taken from the germline V gene, the CDR1 and CDR2 loops are SNHLY and FYNNEI. Each donor gave one peripheral blood draw, approximately 100 mL on average, collected into heparinised tubes. Naive, central memory, regulatory and stem cell-like memory CD4+ T cells were sorted on a BD FACSAria II using a panel including CD45RO, CCR7, CD25, CD127, CD95 and CD27. Every sorted population had a purity above 95%. PBMCs were isolated immediately by Lymphoprep density gradient centrifugation and stained directly without culture. Samples were stained and sorted in pairs, with one healthy donor and one patient per experiment, so that batch effects were minimized. Comments on this clone: What this receptor recognizes is not known. No qualities accompany the bases; no much larger clone lies one base away.

The investigation overall reported the following: At VDJ recombination sites, type 1 diabetes patients had fewer insertions and more deleted nucleotides, which implies abnormalities in thymic rearrangement. Because cDNA rather than genomic DNA was sequenced, highly expressing activated cells could have been over-represented, although no difference in activation and CD3 levels was found between groups. Because small numbers of individuals were included in the HLA sub-analyses, any influence of HLA type on TCRB rearrangement was left unresolved. PCR might favor shorter templates, but patient and control samples were amplified and corrected together, so any skew would affect both groups equally. Naive, central memory and regulatory TCRB repertoires appeared to be more alike among patients than among healthy donors. A moderate but significant shortening of TCRB CDR3 length was observed in type 1 diabetes patients in all four CD4+ subsets.

Sequenced: naive CD4+ T cells from blood. The cell subset or site label of this sample denotes: true naive CD4+ T cells. The chain was built from TRBV2 and TRBJ1-1; TRBD1 is possibly the D segment (6 matching bases). The sequence came from a man younger than 35 with type 1 diabetes. For the CDR3, the sequence is CASSDGQWYYTEAFF. Read as DNA, the sequence is TGTGCCAGCAGTGACGGACAGTGGTATTACACTGAAGCTTTCTTT.